The following is a T cell receptor (beta chain) sequence with its context. Its target is unknown. TCR beta libraries were prepared from cDNA with unique molecular identifiers. It was from roughly 1 to 10 million T cells that 500,000 or so cDNA molecules came. TCRdb processed the PCR reads anew with MiXCR; each CDR3 protein has one entry. The sample records 170,000 or so distinct CDR3 sequences, 25% to 35% being singletons. These data belong to a study of post-analysis software for immune sequencing data. Study-level points and caveats: Versus controls, multiple sclerosis patients showed significantly lower diversity (normalized Chao1). When patients were compared with controls, about 5 TRBV segments were more frequent, TRBV5-6, TRBV5-1 and TRBV20-1 among them.

CDR1 and CDR2 (germline): LNHNV, YYDKDF (reference sequence). This CDR3 contains 16 residues. V was clipped by 1 base and J by 7 bases, with 19 bases between them. The sequence came from a girl aged 5 to 17 with multiple sclerosis. Sequenced input: blood. This sequence joins TRBV15 and TRBJ1-1; D perhaps matches TRBD1 (5 bases). CDR3 in amino acids: CATSRGAGTQEVEAFF. In DNA form, the CDR3 reads TGTGCCACCAGCAGAGGAGCCGGGACTCAGGAGGTTGAAGCTTTCTTT.